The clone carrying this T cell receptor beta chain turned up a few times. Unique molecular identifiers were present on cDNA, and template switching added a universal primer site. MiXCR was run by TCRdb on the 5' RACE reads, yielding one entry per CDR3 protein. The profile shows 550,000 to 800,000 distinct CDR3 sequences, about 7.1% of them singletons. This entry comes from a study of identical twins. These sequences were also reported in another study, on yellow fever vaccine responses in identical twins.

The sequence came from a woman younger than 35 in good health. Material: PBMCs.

The DNA for the CDR3 is TGTGCTAGTGGTTTAGGGGGAGGGAGGACTGAAGCTTTCTTT. Protein product: CASGLGGGRTEAFF. The V gene is TRBV12-5, the J gene TRBJ1-1, with a weak D call TRBD1 (6 bases). This CDR3 region has 14 residues. CDR1 is LGHNT, CDR2 FRNRAP, per germline. V lost 3 bases to trimming and J lost 5 bases, with 13 bases between them.